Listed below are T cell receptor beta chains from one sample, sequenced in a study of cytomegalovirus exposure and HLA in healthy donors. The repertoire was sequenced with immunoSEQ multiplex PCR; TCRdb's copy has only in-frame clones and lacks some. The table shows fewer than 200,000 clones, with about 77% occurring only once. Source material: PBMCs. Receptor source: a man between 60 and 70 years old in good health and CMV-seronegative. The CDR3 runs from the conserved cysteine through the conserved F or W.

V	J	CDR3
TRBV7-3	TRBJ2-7	CASSFTAGVGEQYF
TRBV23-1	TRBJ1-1	CASSYCTEAFF
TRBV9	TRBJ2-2	CASSVGRIGELFF
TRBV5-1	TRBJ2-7	CASSLAKFTSGREAEEQYF
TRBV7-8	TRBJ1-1	CASSLGPGSREAFF
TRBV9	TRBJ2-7	CASSPRGGRYEQYF
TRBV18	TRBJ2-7	CASSPPGGGPLYEQYF
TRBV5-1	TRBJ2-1	CASSLDGANEQFF
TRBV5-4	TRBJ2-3	CASSPPGTDTQYF
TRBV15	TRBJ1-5	CATSRDNQPQNF
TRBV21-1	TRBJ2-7	CASSNGQIYEQYF
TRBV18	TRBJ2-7	CASSPEGYEQYF
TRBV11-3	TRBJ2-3	CASSLDPYPDTQYF
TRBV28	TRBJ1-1	CASRRQGFFPEAFF
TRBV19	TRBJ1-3	CALPPRTYLRNTIYF
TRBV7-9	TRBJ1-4	CASSPGEAEKLWFF
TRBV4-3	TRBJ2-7	CASSQRPDRGGEQYF
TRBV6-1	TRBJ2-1	CASRNRVPNNEQFF
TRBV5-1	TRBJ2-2	CASSPGLAGVAGELFF
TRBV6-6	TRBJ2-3	CASTENRVGADTQYF
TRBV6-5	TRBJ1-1	CASTEDRNTEAFF
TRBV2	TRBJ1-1	CASLQNQQPGTEAFF
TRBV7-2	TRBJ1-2	CASSLVQGPGRYGYTF
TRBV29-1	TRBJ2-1	CSVWTGYNEQFF
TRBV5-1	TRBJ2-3	CASFPGQGGPVGTDTQYF
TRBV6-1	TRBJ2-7	CASSEVRWDRRSSYEQYF
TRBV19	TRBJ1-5	CASSPGVGGQPQNF
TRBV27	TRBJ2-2	CASSFPLAGGHQNTGELFF
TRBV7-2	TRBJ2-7	CASSSPGLAGGYEQYF
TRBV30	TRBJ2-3	CAWSPTGDTQYF
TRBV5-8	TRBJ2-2	CASSLAQGYTGELFF
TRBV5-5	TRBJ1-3	CASSPTASSGNTIYF
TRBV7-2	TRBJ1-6	CASSLFLLQGAGNSPLHF
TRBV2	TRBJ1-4	CASREAQGAGNEKLFF
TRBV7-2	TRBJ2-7	CASSLPPLADEQYF
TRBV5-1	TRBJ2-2	CASSPGTANTGELFF
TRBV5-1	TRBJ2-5	CASSSTSGRGAQYF
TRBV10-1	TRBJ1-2	CASSKDRATNYGYTF
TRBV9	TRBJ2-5	CASSDHGTGQETQYF
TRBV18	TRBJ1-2	CASSPQGDYGYTF
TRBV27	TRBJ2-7	CVPRGSYEQYF
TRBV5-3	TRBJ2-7	CARSYPGTYEQYF
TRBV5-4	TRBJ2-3	CASSSRLVTDTQYF
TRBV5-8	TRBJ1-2	CASSSRGNYGYTF
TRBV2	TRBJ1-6	CASSDGTGVPPLHF
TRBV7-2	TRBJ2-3	CASSLGGRDTQYF
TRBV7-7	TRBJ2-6	CASSPGQGFLGANVLTF
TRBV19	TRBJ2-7	CATSRDRVDEQYF
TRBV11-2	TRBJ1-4	CASSLVRGTNEKLFF
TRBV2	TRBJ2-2	CASSVAGGRVTGELFF
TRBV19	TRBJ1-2	CASSINRAGGADGYTF
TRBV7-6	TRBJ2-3	CASSSAGGPGDTQYF
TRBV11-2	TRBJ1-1	CASSPGGLVTEAFF
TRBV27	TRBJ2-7	CASSLLAGVDYEQYF
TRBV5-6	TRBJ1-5	CASSGPGGDSNQPQHF